These T cell receptor beta chains were read from a single sample in a study of cytomegalovirus exposure and HLA in healthy donors. The assay was immunoSEQ multiplex PCR, and TCRdb's table has in-frame clones only and misses some. This sample has some 150,000 clones, with over 60% found just once. Specimen: PBMCs. The receptors here all came from a female donor in good health and CMV-seronegative. Both conserved end residues are part of each CDR3. Fields, in order: clone size, J gene, D gene, V gene, CDR3 DNA, CDR3 protein. D genes are given only for firm matches. A clone size is listed for some rows: how often the clone was seen (once, few, many), or a class if it is expanded.

>.|TRBJ2-1|TRBD2|TRBV4-3
TGCGCCAGCAGAGAATCGAGCGGGGCTTACAATGAGCAGTTCTTC
CASRESSGAYNEQFF
>.|TRBJ2-7|TRBD2|TRBV7-2
TGTGCCAGCAGCCCCCCGGGGGGGAGGTTAGCCGAGCAGTACTTC
CASSPPGGRLAEQYF
>.|TRBJ2-5|.|TRBV4-3
TGCGCCAGCAGCCTACGAGCCGGGACACACCACTACTTC
CASSLRAGTHHYF
>.|TRBJ1-1|.|TRBV2
TGTGCCAGCAGTGATCAGTCGAACACTGAAGCTTTCTTT
CASSDQSNTEAFF
>.|TRBJ2-2|.|TRBV30
TGTGCCTGGAGTGAGGTCCGGGGGGGGGAGCTGTTTTTT
CAWSEVRGGELFF
>.|TRBJ2-2|TRBD2|TRBV11-2
TGTGCCAGCAGGGGACTAGCGGGAAAGGGGGAGCTGTTTTTT
CASRGLAGKGELFF
>few|TRBJ2-4|.|TRBV7-8
TGTGCCAGCAGCTCCCAAGACAGGCTAGCCAAAAACATTCAGTACTTC
CASSSQDRLAKNIQYF
>.|TRBJ2-2|.|TRBV12-2
TGTGCAAGTCGCCCTAGCGGGGGGGCAAACGGGGAGCTGTTTTTT
CASRPSGGANGELFF
>.|TRBJ2-2|.|TRBV5-1
TGCGCCAGCAGCTTGGTCCCCGACACCGGGGAGCTGTTTTTT
CASSLVPDTGELFF
>.|TRBJ2-2|TRBD1|TRBV29-1
TGCAGCGCACCGGGACAGGTACTGACGAACACCGGGGAGCTGTTTTTT
CSAPGQVLTNTGELFF
>.|TRBJ1-2|TRBD1|TRBV6-6
TGTGCCAGCAGTTCGCCAGGGGGCGGCTACACCTTC
CASSSPGGGYTF
>.|TRBJ1-2|.|TRBV10-3
TGTGCCATCAGAGCGGGACACATCTATGGCTACACCTTC
CAIRAGHIYGYTF
>few|TRBJ2-7|.|TRBV23-1
TGCGCCAGCAGGGGGGCTGTCTACGAGCAGTACTTC
CASRGAVYEQYF
>.|TRBJ1-1|.|TRBV7-9
TGTGCCAGCAGCCCGCAAAGTAGCCGGGGCACTGAAGCTTTCTTT
CASSPQSSRGTEAFF
>.|TRBJ1-1|.|TRBV7-2
TGTGCCAGCAGCTTAGGCGGAGGGACGGTTGTTCAAGCTTTCTTT
CASSLGGGTVVQAFF
>.|TRBJ2-1|TRBD2|TRBV9
TGTGCCAGCAGCGTCGTCACGGGAGGGTTCAATGAGCAGTTCTTC
CASSVVTGGFNEQFF
>.|TRBJ2-2|TRBD1|TRBV7-3
TGTGCCAGCAGCTGGACAGGGGGCCTCACCGGGGAGCTGTTTTTT
CASSWTGGLTGELFF
>few|TRBJ2-6|.|TRBV6-4
TGTGCCAGTCGAGAGGGTCCATCCGGGGCCAACGTCCTGACTTTC
CASREGPSGANVLTF
>.|TRBJ2-3|.|TRBV7-9
TGTGCCAGCAGCTTTTTCGGGGGAGCTCTCACAGATACGCAGTATTTT
CASSFFGGALTDTQYF
>.|TRBJ2-1|TRBD1|TRBV28
TGTGCCAGCACCGATGGACAGGGGGTGGACTATGAGCAGTTCTTC
CASTDGQGVDYEQFF
>once|TRBJ2-7|.|TRBV30
TGTGCCTGGACGGGGGGCAGGGGCTTCTACGAGCAGTACTTC
CAWTGGRGFYEQYF
>few|TRBJ1-2|.|TRBV13
TGTGCCAGCAGCGAGACAGAATATCATGGCTACACCTTC
CASSETEYHGYTF
>.|TRBJ1-2|TRBD1|TRBV18
TGTGCCAGCTCCGAAGGCAACAGGGGGCAGGGTGGCTACACCTTC
CASSEGNRGQGGYTF
>once|TRBJ2-5|.|TRBV12-5
TGTGCTAGTGGTTTGGTAGTCTTCGGACATGGCCAAGAGACCCAGTACTTC
CASGLVVFGHGQETQYF